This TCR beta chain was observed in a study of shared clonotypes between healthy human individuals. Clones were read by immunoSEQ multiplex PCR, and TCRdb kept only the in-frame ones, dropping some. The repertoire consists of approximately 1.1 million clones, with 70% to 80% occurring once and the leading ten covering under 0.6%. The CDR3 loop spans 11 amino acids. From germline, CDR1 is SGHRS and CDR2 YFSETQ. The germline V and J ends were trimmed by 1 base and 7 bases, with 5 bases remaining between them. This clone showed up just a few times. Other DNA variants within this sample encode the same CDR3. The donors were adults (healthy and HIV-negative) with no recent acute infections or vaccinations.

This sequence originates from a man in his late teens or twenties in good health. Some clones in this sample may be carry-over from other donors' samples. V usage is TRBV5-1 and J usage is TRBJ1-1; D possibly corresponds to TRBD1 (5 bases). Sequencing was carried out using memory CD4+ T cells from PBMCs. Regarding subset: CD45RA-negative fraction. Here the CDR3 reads CASSLTGEAFF. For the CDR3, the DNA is TGCGCCAGCAGCTTGACAGGTGAAGCTTTCTTT.